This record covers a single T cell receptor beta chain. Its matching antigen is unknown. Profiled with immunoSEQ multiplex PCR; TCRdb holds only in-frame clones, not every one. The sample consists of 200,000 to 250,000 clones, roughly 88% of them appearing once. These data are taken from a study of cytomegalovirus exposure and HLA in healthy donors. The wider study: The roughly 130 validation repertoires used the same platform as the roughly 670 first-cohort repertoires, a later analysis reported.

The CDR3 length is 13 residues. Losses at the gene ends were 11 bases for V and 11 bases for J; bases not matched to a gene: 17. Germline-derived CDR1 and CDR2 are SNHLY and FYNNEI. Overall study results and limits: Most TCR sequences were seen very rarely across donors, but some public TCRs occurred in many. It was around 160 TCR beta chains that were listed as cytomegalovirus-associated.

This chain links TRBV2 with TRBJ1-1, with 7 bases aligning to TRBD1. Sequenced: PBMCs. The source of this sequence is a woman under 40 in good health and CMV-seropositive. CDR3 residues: CASSGTGVRSAFF. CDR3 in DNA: TGTGCCTCCTCTGGAACAGGGGTACGTTCGGCTTTCTTT.